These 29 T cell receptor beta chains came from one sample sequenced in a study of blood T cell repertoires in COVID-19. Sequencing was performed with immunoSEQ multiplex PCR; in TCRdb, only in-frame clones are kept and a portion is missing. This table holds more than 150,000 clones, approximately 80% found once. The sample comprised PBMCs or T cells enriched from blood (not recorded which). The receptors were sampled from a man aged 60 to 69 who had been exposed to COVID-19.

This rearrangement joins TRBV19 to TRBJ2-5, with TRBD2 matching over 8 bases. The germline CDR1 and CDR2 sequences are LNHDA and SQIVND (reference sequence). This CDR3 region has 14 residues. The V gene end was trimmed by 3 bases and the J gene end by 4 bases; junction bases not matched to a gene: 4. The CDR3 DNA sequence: TGTGCCAGTAGTATCGGGGGGGTCGGAGAGACCCAGTACTTC. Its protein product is CASSIGGVGETQYF.

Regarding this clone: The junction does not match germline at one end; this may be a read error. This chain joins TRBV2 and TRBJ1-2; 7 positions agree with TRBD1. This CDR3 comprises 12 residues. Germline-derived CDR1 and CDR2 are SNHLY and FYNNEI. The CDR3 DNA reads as TGTGCCAGCAGAATAAGACAGGGCGGCGTCCTCTTC. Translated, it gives CASRIRQGGVLF. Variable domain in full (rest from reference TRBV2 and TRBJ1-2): EPEVTQTPSHQVTQMGQEVILRCVPISNHLYFYWYRQILGQKVEFLVSFYNNEISEKSEIFDDQFSVERPDGSNFTLKIRSTKLEDSAMYFCASRIRQGGVLFGSGTRLTVV.

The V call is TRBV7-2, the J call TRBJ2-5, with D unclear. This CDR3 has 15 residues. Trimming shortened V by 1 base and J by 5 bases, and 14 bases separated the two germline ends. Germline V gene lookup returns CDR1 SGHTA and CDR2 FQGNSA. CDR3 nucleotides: TGTGCCAGCAGCTTAGGGAGCCGACCGGAGGAGACCCAGTACTTC. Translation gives CASSLGSRPEETQYF. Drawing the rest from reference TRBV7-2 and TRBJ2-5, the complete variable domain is GAGVSQSPSNKVTEKGKDVELRCDPISGHTALYWYRQSLGQGLEFLIYFQGNSAPDKSGLPSDRFSAERTGGSVSTLTIQRTQQEDSAVYLCASSLGSRPEETQYFGPGTRLLVL.

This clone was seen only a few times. CDR3 loop: CASSAGNRVTNEKLFF. CDR3 DNA: TGTGCCAGCAGCGCTGGGAACAGGGTGACTAATGAAAAACTGTTTTTT. This sequence joins TRBV7-6 and TRBJ1-4, with D possibly matching TRBD1 (6 bases). V lost 5 bases and J lost 2, with 15 bases in between. The CDR3 totals 16 residues. Germline V lookup: CDR1 SGHVS, CDR2 FNYEAQ.

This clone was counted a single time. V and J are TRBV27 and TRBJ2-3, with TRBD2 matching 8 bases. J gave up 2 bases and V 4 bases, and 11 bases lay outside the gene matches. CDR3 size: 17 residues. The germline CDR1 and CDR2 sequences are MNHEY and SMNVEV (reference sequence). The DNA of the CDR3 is TGTGCCAGCAGTTCTGTAACATTAGCGGGGACCACAGATACGCAGTATTTT. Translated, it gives CASSSVTLAGTTDTQYF.

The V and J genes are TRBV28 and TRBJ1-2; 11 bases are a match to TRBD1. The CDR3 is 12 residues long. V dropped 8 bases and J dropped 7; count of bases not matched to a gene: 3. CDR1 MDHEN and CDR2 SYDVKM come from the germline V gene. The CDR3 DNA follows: TGTGCCAGCGGACAGGGGGCGGCTGGCTACACCTTC. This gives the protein CASGQGAAGYTF.

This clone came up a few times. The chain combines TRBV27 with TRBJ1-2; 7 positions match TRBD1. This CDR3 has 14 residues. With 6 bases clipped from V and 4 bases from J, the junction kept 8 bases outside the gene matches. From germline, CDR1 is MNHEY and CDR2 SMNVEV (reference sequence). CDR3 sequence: CASRAPAGGYGYTF. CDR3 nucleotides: TGTGCCAGCAGAGCCCCGGCAGGGGGCTATGGCTACACCTTC.

The CDR3 region is CASGRDGSSGNTIYF. For the CDR3, the DNA is TGCGCCAGCGGACGGGACGGGAGCTCTGGAAACACCATATATTTT. The rearrangement links TRBV5-1 to TRBJ1-3, with D maybe TRBD1 (5 bases). Trimming left V 7 bases short and J 0 bases short, with 14 bases between. There are 15 residues in the CDR3. Germline-derived CDR1 and CDR2 are SGHRS and YFSETQ.

The chain's CDR3 is CASSSRDLPSYNEQFF. CDR3 nucleotides: TGTGCCAGCAGCTCCCGGGACTTGCCCTCCTACAATGAGCAGTTCTTC. The rearrangement joins TRBV13 to TRBJ2-1, with D perhaps TRBD2 (6 bases). The V and J ends lost 4 bases and 0 bases respectively, with 13 bases between them. This CDR3 contains 16 residues. The germline CDR1 and CDR2 sequences are PRHDT and FYEKMQ (reference sequence). The variable domain in full, completed from reference TRBV13 and TRBJ2-1, reads AAGVIQSPRHLIKEKRETATLKCYPIPRHDTVYWYQQGPGQDPQFLISFYEKMQSDKGSIPDRFSAQQFSDYHSELNMSSLELGDSALYFCASSSRDLPSYNEQFFGPGTRLTVL.

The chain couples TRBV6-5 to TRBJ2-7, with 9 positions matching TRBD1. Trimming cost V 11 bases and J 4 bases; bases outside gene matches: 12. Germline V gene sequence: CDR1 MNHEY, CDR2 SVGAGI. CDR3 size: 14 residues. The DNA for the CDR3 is TGTGCCGCCAGCGGTGTACAGGGGGCTTACGAGCAGTACTTC. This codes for CAASGVQGAYEQYF.

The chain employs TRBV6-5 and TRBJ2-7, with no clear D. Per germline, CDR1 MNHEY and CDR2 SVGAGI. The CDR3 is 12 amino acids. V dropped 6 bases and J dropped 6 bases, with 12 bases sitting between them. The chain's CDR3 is CASSLSTGEQYF. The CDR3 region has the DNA TGTGCCAGCAGCCTTTCCACGGGCGAGCAGTACTTC.

The CDR3 protein is CATSEMTGFGYTF. The CDR3 DNA reads TGTGCCACCAGTGAGATGACAGGGTTTGGCTACACCTTC. The chain employs TRBV24-1 and TRBJ1-2; 7 bases map to TRBD1. The CDR3 has 13 amino acids. Germline assignment: CDR1 KGHDR and CDR2 SFDVKD. Trimming cost V 4 bases and J 7 bases; bases outside gene matches: 5.

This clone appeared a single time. The CDR3 is CASSPGGQRTDTQYF. The CDR3 coding sequence is TGCGCCAGCAGCCCCGGCGGACAGCGCACAGATACGCAGTATTTT. The J gene is TRBJ2-3, the V gene TRBV5-1, with a weak D call TRBD1 (6 bases). Trimming removed 4 bases at V and 1 base at J, with 13 bases between. There are 15 residues in the CDR3. From germline, CDR1 is SGHRS and CDR2 YFSETQ. Using reference TRBV5-1 and TRBJ2-3 for the parts outside the CDR3, the full variable domain is KAGVTQTPRYLIKTRGQQVTLSCSPISGHRSVSWYQQTPGQGLQFLFEYFSETQRNKGNFPGRFSGRQFSNSRSEMNVSTLELGDSALYLCASSPGGQRTDTQYFGPGTRLTVL.

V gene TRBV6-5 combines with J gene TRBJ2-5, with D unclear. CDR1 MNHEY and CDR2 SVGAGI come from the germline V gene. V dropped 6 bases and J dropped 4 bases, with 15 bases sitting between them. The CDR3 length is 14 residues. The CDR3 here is CASSPTEQRETQYF. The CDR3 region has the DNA TGTGCCAGCAGCCCCACGGAGCAGCGAGAGACCCAGTACTTC.

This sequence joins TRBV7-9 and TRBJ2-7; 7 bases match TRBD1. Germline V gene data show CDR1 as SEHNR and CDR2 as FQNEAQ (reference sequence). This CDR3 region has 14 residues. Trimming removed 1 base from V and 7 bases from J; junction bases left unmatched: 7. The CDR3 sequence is CASSLGQGFGEQYF. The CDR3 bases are TGTGCCAGCAGCTTAGGACAGGGCTTTGGGGAGCAGTACTTC.

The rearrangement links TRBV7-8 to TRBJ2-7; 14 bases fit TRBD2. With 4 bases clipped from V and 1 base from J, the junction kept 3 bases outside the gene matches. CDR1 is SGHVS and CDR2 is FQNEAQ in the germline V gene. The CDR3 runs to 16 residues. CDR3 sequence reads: CASSSRLAGGSYEQYF. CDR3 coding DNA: TGTGCCAGCAGCTCGAGACTAGCGGGAGGGTCCTACGAGCAGTACTTC.

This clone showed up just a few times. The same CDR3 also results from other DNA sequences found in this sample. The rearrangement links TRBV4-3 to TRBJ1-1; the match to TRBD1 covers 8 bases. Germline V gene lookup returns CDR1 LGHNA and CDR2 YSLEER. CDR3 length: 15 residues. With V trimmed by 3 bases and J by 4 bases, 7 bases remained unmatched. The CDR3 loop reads CASSQNRGSSTEAFF. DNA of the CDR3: TGCGCCAGCAGCCAGAACAGGGGGTCGAGCACTGAAGCTTTCTTT.

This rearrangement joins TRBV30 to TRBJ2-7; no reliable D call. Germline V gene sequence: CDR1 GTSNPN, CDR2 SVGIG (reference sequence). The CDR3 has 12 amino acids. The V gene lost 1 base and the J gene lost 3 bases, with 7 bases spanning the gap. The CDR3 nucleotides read TGTGCCTGGAGTGGCCGAGACTACGAGCAGTACTTC. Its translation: CAWSGRDYEQYF.

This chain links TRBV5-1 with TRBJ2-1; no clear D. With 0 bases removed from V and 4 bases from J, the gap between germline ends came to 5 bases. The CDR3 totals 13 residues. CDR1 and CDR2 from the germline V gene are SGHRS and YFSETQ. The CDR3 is CASSLEQYNEQFF. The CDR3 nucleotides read TGCGCCAGCAGCTTGGAACAATACAATGAGCAGTTCTTC.

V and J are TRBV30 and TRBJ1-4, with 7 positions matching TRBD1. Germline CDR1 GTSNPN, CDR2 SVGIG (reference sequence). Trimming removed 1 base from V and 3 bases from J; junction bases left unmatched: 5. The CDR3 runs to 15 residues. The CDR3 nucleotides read TGTGCCTGGAGTGCCACAGGGGCGTCTAATGAAAAACTGTTTTTT. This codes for CAWSATGASNEKLFF.

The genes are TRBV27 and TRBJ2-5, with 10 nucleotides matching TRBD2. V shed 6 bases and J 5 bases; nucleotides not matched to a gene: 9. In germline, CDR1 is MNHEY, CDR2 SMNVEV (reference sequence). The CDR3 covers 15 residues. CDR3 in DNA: TGTGCCAGCAGCCTCTCTAGCGGGAGAGGGGAGACCCAGTACTTC. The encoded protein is CASSLSSGRGETQYF.

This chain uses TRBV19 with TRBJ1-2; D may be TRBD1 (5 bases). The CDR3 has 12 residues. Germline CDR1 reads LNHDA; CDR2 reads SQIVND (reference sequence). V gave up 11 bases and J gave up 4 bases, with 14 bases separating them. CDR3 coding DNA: TGTGCCGTGGACATAAATGGCTATGGCTACACCTTC. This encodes CAVDINGYGYTF.

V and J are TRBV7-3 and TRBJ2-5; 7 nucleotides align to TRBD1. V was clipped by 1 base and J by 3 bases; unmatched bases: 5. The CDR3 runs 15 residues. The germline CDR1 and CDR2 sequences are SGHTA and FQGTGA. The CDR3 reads CASSLSSTGEETQYF. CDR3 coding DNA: TGTGCCAGCAGCTTAAGTAGCACAGGGGAAGAGACCCAGTACTTC.

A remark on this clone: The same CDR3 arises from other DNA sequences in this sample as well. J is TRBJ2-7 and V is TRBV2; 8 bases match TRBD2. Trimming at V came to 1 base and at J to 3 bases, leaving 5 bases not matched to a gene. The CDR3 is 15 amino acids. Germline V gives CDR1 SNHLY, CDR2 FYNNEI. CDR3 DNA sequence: TGTGCCAGCAGTGAAGGTCCGAGCGGGAGCTACGAGCAGTACTTC. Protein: CASSEGPSGSYEQYF.

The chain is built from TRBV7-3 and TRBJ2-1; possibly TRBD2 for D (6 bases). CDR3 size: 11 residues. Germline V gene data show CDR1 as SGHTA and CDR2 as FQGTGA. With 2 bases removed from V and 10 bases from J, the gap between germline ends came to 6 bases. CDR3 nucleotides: TGTGCCAGCAGCTTAGGGGGGGAGCAGTTCTTC. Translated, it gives CASSLGGEQFF.

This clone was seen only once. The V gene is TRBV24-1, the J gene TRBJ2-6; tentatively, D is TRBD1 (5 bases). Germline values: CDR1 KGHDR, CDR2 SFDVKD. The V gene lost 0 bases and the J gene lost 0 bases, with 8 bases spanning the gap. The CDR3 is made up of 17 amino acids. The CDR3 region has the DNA TGTGCCACCAGTGATTTGCCAGACAGCTCTGGGGCCAACGTCCTGACTTTC. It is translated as CATSDLPDSSGANVLTF.

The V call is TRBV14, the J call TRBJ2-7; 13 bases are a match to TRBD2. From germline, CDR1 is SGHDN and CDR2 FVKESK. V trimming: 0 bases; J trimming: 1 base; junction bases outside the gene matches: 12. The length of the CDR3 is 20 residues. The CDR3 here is CASSQEKTSGRFAGSYEQYF. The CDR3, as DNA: TGTGCCAGCAGCCAAGAAAAGACTAGCGGGAGGTTCGCCGGGTCCTACGAGCAGTACTTC.

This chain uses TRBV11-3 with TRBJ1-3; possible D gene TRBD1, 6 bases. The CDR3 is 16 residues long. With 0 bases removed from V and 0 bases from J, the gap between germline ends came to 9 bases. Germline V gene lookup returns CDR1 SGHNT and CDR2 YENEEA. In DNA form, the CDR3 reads TGTGCCAGCAGCTTAGACCTGGACAGCTCTGGAAACACCATATATTTT. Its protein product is CASSLDLDSSGNTIYF. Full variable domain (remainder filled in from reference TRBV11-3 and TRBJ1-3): EAGVVQSPRYKIIEKKQPVAFWCNPISGHNTLYWYLQNLGQGPELLIRYENEEAVDDSQLPKDRFSAERLKGVDSTLKIQPAELGDSAVYLCASSLDLDSSGNTIYFGEGSWLTVV.

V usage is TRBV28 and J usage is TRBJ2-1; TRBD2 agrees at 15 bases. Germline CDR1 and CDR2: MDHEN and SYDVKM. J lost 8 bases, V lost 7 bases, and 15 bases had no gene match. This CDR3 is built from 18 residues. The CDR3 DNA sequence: TGTGCCAGCAACCCCTCGGGACTAGGACTAGCGGGAGGGGATGAGCAGTTCTTC. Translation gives CASNPSGLGLAGGDEQFF.